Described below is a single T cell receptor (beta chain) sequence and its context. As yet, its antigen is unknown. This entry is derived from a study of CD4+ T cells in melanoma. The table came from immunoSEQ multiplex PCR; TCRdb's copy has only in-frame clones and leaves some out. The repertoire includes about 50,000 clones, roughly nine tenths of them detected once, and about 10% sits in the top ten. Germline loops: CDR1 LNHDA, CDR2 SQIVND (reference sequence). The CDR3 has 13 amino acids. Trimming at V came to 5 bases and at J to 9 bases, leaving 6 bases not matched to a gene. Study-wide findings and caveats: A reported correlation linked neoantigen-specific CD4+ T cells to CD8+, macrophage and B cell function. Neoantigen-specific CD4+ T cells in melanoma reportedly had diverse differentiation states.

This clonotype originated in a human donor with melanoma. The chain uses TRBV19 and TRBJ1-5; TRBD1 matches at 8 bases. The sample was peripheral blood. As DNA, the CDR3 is TGTGCCAGTAGTGGACAGGGCTGGGGGCCCCAGCATTTT. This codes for CASSGQGWGPQHF. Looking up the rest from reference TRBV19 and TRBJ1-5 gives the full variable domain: DGGITQSPKYLFRKEGQNVTLSCEQNLNHDAMYWYRQDPGQGLRLIYYSQIVNDFQKGDIAEGYSVSREKKESFPLTVTSAQKNPTAFYLCASSGQGWGPQHFGDGTRLSIL.